The clone carrying this TCR beta chain was observed a handful of times. Trimming pared 3 bases from V and 6 bases from J, leaving 2 bases between. The CDR3 has 9 residues. Germline loops: CDR1 DFQATT, CDR2 SNEGSKA (reference sequence). A second PCR, run for roughly 7 to 11 cycles, used a sample-barcoded 5' primer plus a J-beta primer mix. A single record per CDR3 protein comes from TCRdb applying MiXCR to the 5' RACE reads. The data contain about 1.1 million distinct CDR3 sequences, 30% to 40% of them singletons. This sample stems from a study of blood T cells in healthy people across ages. The sequenced material came from blood. This sequence was found in a man aged 18 to 35 in good health. This chain uses TRBV20-1 with TRBJ1-2; no clear D gene. The chain's CDR3 is CSASHGYTF. CDR3 in DNA: TGCAGTGCTAGTCATGGCTACACCTTC.